The 28 T cell receptor beta chains given below trace back to one sample, sequenced in a study of shared clonotypes between healthy human individuals (dated by TCRdb to 2020 to 2021). Libraries came from the immunoSEQ multiplex PCR assay. TCRdb's version of the immuneACCESS table is confined to in-frame rearrangements and falls short of the full clone set. An unresolved V gene accounts for under half of the shortfall where checked; the remainder is of unknown origin. The sample includes 1.5 million to 2.5 million clones, with approximately 94% observed a single time. Of the sample, more than 0.9% is held by the ten largest clones. CD8 naive samples were obtained by positive selection for CCR7 among CD45RO-negative cells, yielding a CD45RA+CCR7+ population from which TemRA cells were excluded. Sequenced sample: naive CD8+ T cells sorted from blood. The intended sense of this specimen's cell subset or site label: CD45RA+CCR7+. The receptors here all came from a man younger than 35 in good health.

This chain links TRBV6-5 with TRBJ2-3, with unresolved D. Per the germline V gene, CDR1 is MNHEY and CDR2 is SVGAGI. The CDR3 runs 16 residues. With 0 bases removed from V and 10 bases from J, the gap between germline ends came to 20 bases. CDR3 in DNA: TGTGCCAGCAGTTACTCAACTCTAAGGCCGGTGGTGGCGCAGTATTTT. The encoded protein is CASSYSTLRPVVAQYF.

The CDR3 nucleotides are TGTGCCAGCAGCTTATGGACTAGCGGGAGTGAGAATGAGCAGTTCTTC. It encodes CASSLWTSGSENEQFF. The chain has TRBV13 and TRBJ2-1; TRBD2 agrees at 13 bases. Trimming removed 2 bases from V and 7 bases from J; junction bases left unmatched: 5. Looked up from germline, CDR1 is PRHDT and CDR2 is FYEKMQ (reference sequence). The CDR3 covers 16 residues.

The J gene is TRBJ1-3, the V gene TRBV19; D gene unclear. The CDR3 contains 12 residues. V was pared by 6 bases and J by 0 bases, with 3 bases between. Per germline, CDR1 LNHDA and CDR2 SQIVND (reference sequence). The CDR3 nucleotides are TGTGCCAGTAGCCCCTCTGGAAACACCATATATTTT. The encoded protein is CASSPSGNTIYF.

The chain couples TRBV4-1 to TRBJ2-7; 8 bases map to TRBD1. The CDR3 is made up of 15 amino acids. The ends lost 4 bases at V and 5 bases at J; junction bases unmatched: 10. CDR1 is MGHRA and CDR2 is YSYEKL in the germline V gene. CDR3 coding DNA: TGCGCCAGCAGCCGACAGGACAGGGAGGTCGACGAGCAGTACTTC. It is translated as CASSRQDREVDEQYF.

This clone was found once. The chain employs TRBV6-1 and TRBJ2-7; 8 nucleotides line up with TRBD2. Trimming removed 8 bases from V and 3 bases from J; junction bases left unmatched: 6. CDR1 and CDR2 from the germline V gene are MNHNS and SASEGT. The CDR3 is 13 residues long. The CDR3 here is CASGSGGVYEQYF. The CDR3 DNA sequence: TGTGCCAGCGGCTCCGGGGGGGTCTACGAGCAGTACTTC.

This clone has just one count. The chain recombines TRBV4-3 with TRBJ2-1; D is perhaps TRBD2 (6 bases). This CDR3 has 16 residues. In germline, CDR1 is LGHNA, CDR2 YSLEER. The ends were cut back, 4 bases at V and 7 bases at J, with 20 bases in the middle. The CDR3 reads CASSPRVGGPENEQFF. The CDR3 nucleotides read TGCGCCAGCAGCCCTCGGGTCGGAGGGCCTGAGAATGAGCAGTTCTTC.

This chain uses TRBV7-9 with TRBJ2-7, with D possibly matching TRBD1 (5 bases). The V and J ends lost 5 bases and 7 bases respectively, with 12 bases between them. CDR3 length: 12 residues. Germline V gene data show CDR1 as SEHNR and CDR2 as FQNEAQ (reference sequence). CDR3 residues: CASSAQRQEQYF. In DNA form, the CDR3 reads TGTGCCAGCAGCGCCCAGCGACAGGAGCAGTACTTC.

The chain links TRBV5-8 to TRBJ2-1, with D perhaps being TRBD1 or TRBD2 (5 bases each). The CDR3 contains 16 residues. Trimming removed 0 bases from V and 4 bases from J, with 14 bases in between. Germline V gene lookup returns CDR1 SGHTS and CDR2 YDEGEE. CDR3 nucleotides: TGTGCCAGCAGCTTGGGGTTGAGGGGAGATTACAATGAGCAGTTCTTC. The encoded protein is CASSLGLRGDYNEQFF.

This chain joins TRBV27 and TRBJ2-2; TRBD1 agrees at 9 bases. Germline values: CDR1 MNHEY, CDR2 SMNVEV (reference sequence). V was clipped by 7 bases and J by 9 bases; unmatched bases: 6. This CDR3 is built from 13 residues. CDR3 nucleotides: TGTGCCAGCATGGACAGGGGAGAATGGGAGCTGTTTTTT. Translating gives CASMDRGEWELFF.

V gene TRBV6-1 combines with J gene TRBJ1-1; no clear D gene. Germline V CDR1 and CDR2: MNHNS, SASEGT. V was shortened by 8 bases and J by 5 bases, with 18 bases between the two germline ends. The CDR3 is 14 residues long. The DNA for the CDR3 is TGTGCCAGCGAGGAGCGGCAGGCAAGAACTGAAGCTTTCTTT. It translates to CASEERQARTEAFF.

Turning to this clone: Other nucleotide sequences from this sample produce the same CDR3. This chain connects TRBV29-1 to TRBJ2-7; D might be TRBD1 (5 bases). V was trimmed by 4 bases and J by 3 bases, leaving 10 bases between them. CDR1 is SQVTM and CDR2 is ANQGSEA in the germline V gene. The CDR3 extends over 12 amino acids. CDR3 nucleotides: TGCAGCGTTGGAACAGGCTACTACGAGCAGTACTTC. Translation gives CSVGTGYYEQYF.

This rearrangement joins TRBV27 to TRBJ2-7; TRBD1 matches 9 bases. The CDR3 covers 16 residues. Trimming cost V 0 bases and J 3 bases; bases outside gene matches: 6. Per the germline V gene, CDR1 is MNHEY and CDR2 is SMNVEV (reference sequence). DNA for the CDR3: TGTGCCAGCAGTTTATCGTCCGGGACAGGGCTCTACGAGCAGTACTTC. This sequence encodes CASSLSSGTGLYEQYF.

This clone was found once. The CDR3, as DNA: TGTGCCAGCAGCGGGCTGAACACCGGGGAGCTGTTTTTT. Protein product: CASSGLNTGELFF. The V and J genes are TRBV7-2 and TRBJ2-2; no reliable D call. Per germline, CDR1 SGHTA and CDR2 FQGNSA. There are 13 residues in the CDR3. Deletions cut 5 bases from V and 1 base from J, with 5 bases between.

CDR3 coding DNA: TGTGCCAGCAGCTTGGAGGTAGCGGGTCCTTACAATGAGCAGTTCTTC. Its translation: CASSLEVAGPYNEQFF. The rearrangement links TRBV5-6 to TRBJ2-1; 7 bases are a match to TRBD2. CDR3 size: 16 residues. J lost 4 bases, V lost 0 bases, and 7 bases had no gene match. CDR1 and CDR2 from the germline V gene are SGHDT and YYEEEE.

V is TRBV4-1 and J is TRBJ1-3; TRBD1 is a possible D gene (5 bases). V was pared by 0 bases and J by 2 bases, with 8 bases between. This CDR3 contains 15 residues. Germline values: CDR1 MGHRA, CDR2 YSYEKL. The DNA of the CDR3 is TGCGCCAGCAGCCAAGATTGGGGACCTGGAAACACCATATATTTT. It codes for CASSQDWGPGNTIYF.

This clone was observed a single time. The chain is built from TRBV30 and TRBJ2-7, with 11 bases fitting TRBD1. Germline CDR1 GTSNPN, CDR2 SVGIG (reference sequence). This CDR3 is 15 amino acids long. With V trimmed by 1 base and J by 2 bases, 4 bases remained unmatched. CDR3 bases: TGTGCCTGGAGTGCCCCGGACAGGGGGCCCTACGAGCAGTACTTC. Translation: CAWSAPDRGPYEQYF. Full variable domain (outside the CDR3, taken from reference TRBV30 and TRBJ2-7): SQTIHQWPATLVQPVGSPLSLECTVEGTSNPNLYWYRQAAGRGLQLLFYSVGIGQISSEVPQNLSASRPQDRQFILSSKKLLLSDSGFYLCAWSAPDRGPYEQYFGPGTRLTVT.

V gene TRBV7-2 combines with J gene TRBJ2-1; D assignment may be TRBD1 or TRBD2 (5 bases each). Germline assignment: CDR1 SGHTA and CDR2 FQGNSA. This CDR3 is built from 16 residues. The germline V and J ends were trimmed by 2 bases and 6 bases, with 17 bases remaining between them. The CDR3 protein is CASSLRGVTVLNEQFF. The CDR3 DNA is TGTGCCAGCAGCTTAAGGGGAGTGACGGTCCTCAATGAGCAGTTCTTC.

This chain joins TRBV7-9 and TRBJ2-1; no definite D call. Germline V gene data show CDR1 as SEHNR and CDR2 as FQNEAQ (reference sequence). The V and J ends lost 1 base and 8 bases respectively, with 9 bases between them. The CDR3 has 13 amino acids. CDR3 DNA sequence: TGTGCCAGCAGCTTAGGAGATAAGGATGAGCAGTTCTTC. This translates into CASSLGDKDEQFF.

V gene TRBV5-1 combines with J gene TRBJ2-1; D may be TRBD2 (5 bases). V was clipped by 0 bases and J by 9 bases, with 16 bases between them. Germline V CDR1 and CDR2: SGHRS, YFSETQ. CDR3 size: 15 residues. The CDR3 loop reads CASSLELGLTLEQFF. The CDR3 nucleotides read TGCGCCAGCAGCTTGGAACTAGGCCTAACGCTTGAGCAGTTCTTC. The full variable domain, in which reference TRBV5-1 and TRBJ2-1 provide the parts outside the CDR3, is KAGVTQTPRYLIKTRGQQVTLSCSPISGHRSVSWYQQTPGQGLQFLFEYFSETQRNKGNFPGRFSGRQFSNSRSEMNVSTLELGDSALYLCASSLELGLTLEQFFGPGTRLTVL.

The CDR3 DNA reads as TGTGCCAGCAGCCCCCCACTTTACCAAGAGACCCAGTACTTC. This sequence encodes CASSPPLYQETQYF. V gene TRBV7-9 combines with J gene TRBJ2-5; D is uncertain. V was clipped by 5 bases and J by 0 bases, with 10 bases between them. Germline V gene lookup returns CDR1 SEHNR and CDR2 FQNEAQ (reference sequence). The CDR3 consists of 14 residues.

A note on this clone: The sample holds other DNA sequences that translate to the same CDR3. The V gene is TRBV5-1, the J gene TRBJ2-7; TRBD1 agrees at 7 bases. The V gene's germline CDR1 is SGHRS and CDR2 YFSETQ. Trimming cost V 6 bases and J 2 bases; bases outside gene matches: 8. CDR3 length equals 14 residues. In DNA form, the CDR3 reads TGCGCCAGCACCCTCCGACAGGGAACCTACGAGCAGTACTTC. Translated: CASTLRQGTYEQYF.

This chain links TRBV27 with TRBJ1-5; weak D call: TRBD1 (6 bases). The CDR3 spans 14 residues. In germline, CDR1 is MNHEY, CDR2 SMNVEV (reference sequence). Trimming left V 2 bases short and J 4 bases short, with 9 bases between. DNA of the CDR3: TGTGCCAGCAGTTTACGGGACAAGAATCAGCCCCAGCATTTT. Amino acids: CASSLRDKNQPQHF.

The CDR3: CASSHPTRAYEQYF. In DNA, the CDR3 is TGCGCCAGCAGCCACCCTACCCGGGCCTACGAGCAGTACTTC. The V call is TRBV4-1, the J call TRBJ2-7; D is undetermined. CDR1 and CDR2 (germline): MGHRA, YSYEKL. The CDR3 length is 14 residues. V dropped 3 bases and J dropped 2 bases, with 11 bases sitting between them.

This chain connects TRBV29-1 to TRBJ2-7; TRBD1 agrees at 7 bases. The CDR3 has 13 amino acids. CDR1 is SQVTM and CDR2 is ANQGSEA in the germline V gene. V lost 2 bases to trimming and J lost 3 bases; unmatched junction nucleotides: 4. For the CDR3, the DNA is TGCAGCGTTGAAACAGGGGCGGGCTACGAGCAGTACTTC. This gives the protein CSVETGAGYEQYF.

The CDR3 nucleotides read TGTGCCTGGAGGGAGGGGAGCCATAGCAATCAGCCCCAGCATTTT. The encoded protein is CAWREGSHSNQPQHF. The chain recombines TRBV30 with TRBJ1-5, with D perhaps matching TRBD1 (5 bases). The CDR3 loop spans 15 amino acids. The V and J ends lost 3 bases and 0 bases respectively, with 12 bases between them. Germline V CDR1 and CDR2: GTSNPN, SVGIG (reference sequence).

On this clone: Other nucleotide sequences from this sample produce the same CDR3. This chain joins TRBV28 and TRBJ1-6, with unresolved D. The CDR3 extends over 15 amino acids. Germline lookup yields CDR1 MDHEN and CDR2 SYDVKM. V was trimmed by 4 bases and J by 0 bases, leaving 7 bases between them. DNA of the CDR3: TGTGCCAGCAGTTCCGGGAGCTCCTATAATTCACCCCTCCACTTT. As protein: CASSSGSSYNSPLHF.

This clone was seen a single time. This chain connects TRBV27 to TRBJ2-7, with TRBD2 identical over 7 bases. Trimming at V came to 2 bases and at J to 0 bases, leaving 13 bases not matched to a gene. Germline lookup yields CDR1 MNHEY and CDR2 SMNVEV (reference sequence). CDR3 length: 18 residues. CDR3 nucleotide sequence: TGTGCCAGCAGTTTAATATTTAGCGGGCTCTCCAGCTCCTACGAGCAGTACTTC. This translates into CASSLIFSGLSSSYEQYF.

The genes are TRBV7-9 and TRBJ2-7, with a tentative D call TRBD2 (6 bases). V gave up 3 bases and J gave up 1 base, with 7 bases separating them. Germline V gene lookup returns CDR1 SEHNR and CDR2 FQNEAQ (reference sequence). This CDR3 region has 13 residues. CDR3 region: CASSFLASYEQYF. The CDR3 DNA sequence: TGTGCCAGCAGCTTCCTAGCGTCCTACGAGCAGTACTTC.